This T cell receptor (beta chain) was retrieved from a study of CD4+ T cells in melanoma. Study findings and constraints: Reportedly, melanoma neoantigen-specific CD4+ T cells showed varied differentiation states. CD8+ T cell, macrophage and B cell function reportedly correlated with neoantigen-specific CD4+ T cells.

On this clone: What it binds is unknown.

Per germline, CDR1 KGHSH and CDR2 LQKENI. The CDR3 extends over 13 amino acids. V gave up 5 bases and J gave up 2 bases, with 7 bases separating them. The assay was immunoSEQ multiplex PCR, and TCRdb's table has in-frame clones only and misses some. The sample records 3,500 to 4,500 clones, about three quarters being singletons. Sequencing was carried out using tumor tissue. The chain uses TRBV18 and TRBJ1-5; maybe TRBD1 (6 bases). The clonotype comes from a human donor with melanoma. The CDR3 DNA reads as TGTGCCAGCTCAGGGGGCGGCAATCAGCCCCAGCATTTT. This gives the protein CASSGGGNQPQHF.